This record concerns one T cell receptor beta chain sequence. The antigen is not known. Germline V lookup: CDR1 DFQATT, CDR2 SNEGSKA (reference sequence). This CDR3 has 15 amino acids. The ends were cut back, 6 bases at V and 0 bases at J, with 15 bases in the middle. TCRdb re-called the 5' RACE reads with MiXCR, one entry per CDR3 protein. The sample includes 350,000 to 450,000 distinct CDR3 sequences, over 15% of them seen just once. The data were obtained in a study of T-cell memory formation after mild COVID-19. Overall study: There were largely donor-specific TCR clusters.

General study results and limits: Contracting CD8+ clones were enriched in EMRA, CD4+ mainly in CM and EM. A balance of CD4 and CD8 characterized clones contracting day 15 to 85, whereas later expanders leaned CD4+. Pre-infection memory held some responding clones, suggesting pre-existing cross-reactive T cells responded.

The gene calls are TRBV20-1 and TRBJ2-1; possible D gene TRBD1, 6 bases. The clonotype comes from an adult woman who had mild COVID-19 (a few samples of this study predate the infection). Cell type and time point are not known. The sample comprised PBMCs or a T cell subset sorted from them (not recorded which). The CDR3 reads CSATHRVTSYNEQFF. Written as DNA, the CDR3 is TGCAGTGCGACCCACAGGGTTACCTCCTACAATGAGCAGTTCTTC.